This passage covers 20 T cell receptor beta chains from one sample sequenced in a study of T cells in Graves' hyperthyroidism and ophthalmopathy. The CDR3 regions of TCR beta were amplified from RNA transcripts. HTBI primers were employed in a first-round RT-PCR of the TCR CDR3. TCRdb re-derived calls from the multiplex PCR reads in MiXCR, one entry per CDR3 protein. The data hold 200,000 or so distinct CDR3 sequences, with around a sixth observed a single time. Sequenced: blood. These receptors were collected from a woman between 45 and 60 years old with Graves' hyperthyroidism.

This clonotype was recorded many times. The rearrangement uses TRBV2 and TRBJ1-1; D is perhaps TRBD1 (5 bases). The germline V gene has CDR1 SNHLY and CDR2 FYNNEI. V lost 6 bases to trimming and J lost 2 bases, with 16 bases between them. The CDR3 covers 15 residues. CDR3: CASSARQPLNTEAFF. The CDR3 DNA sequence: TGTGCCAGCAGCGCCCGACAGCCGCTCAACACTGAAGCTTTCTTT.

This clonotype was observed a few times. The chain has TRBV24-1 and TRBJ1-5, with 8 bases matching TRBD1. V shed 4 bases and J 7 bases; nucleotides not matched to a gene: 8. The CDR3 spans 15 residues. Germline loops: CDR1 KGHDR, CDR2 SFDVKD. CDR3 coding DNA: TGTGCCACCAGTGAACCAGGGGGCGCGGGGCAGCCCCAGCATTTT. Translating it yields CATSEPGGAGQPQHF.

This clonotype was picked up many times. The rearrangement uses TRBV13 and TRBJ2-7; a possible D gene is TRBD1 (6 bases). The CDR3 is 14 amino acids. Trimming took off 0 bases at V and 6 bases at J, with 12 bases between the two ends. Germline lookup yields CDR1 PRHDT and CDR2 FYEKMQ (reference sequence). The CDR3 coding sequence is TGTGCCAGCAGCTTAGGGGGGGCAGGAGGCGAGCAGTACTTC. Amino acids: CASSLGGAGGEQYF.

The rearrangement uses TRBV4-1 and TRBJ1-5, with D unresolved. V dropped 0 bases and J dropped 4 bases, with 19 bases sitting between them. Germline V gene sequence: CDR1 MGHRA, CDR2 YSYEKL. The CDR3 is 18 residues long. The CDR3 DNA is TGCGCCAGCAGCCAAGAGGTCCCCGCGGGCAGTTCGAATCAGCCCCAGCATTTT. Translation: CASSQEVPAGSSNQPQHF.

This clonotype was recorded many times. The rearrangement links TRBV27 to TRBJ2-2; 11 nucleotides match TRBD2. The germline V gene has CDR1 MNHEY and CDR2 SMNVEV (reference sequence). Germline trimming cut 5 bases from V and 5 bases from J; bases unmatched to any gene: 7. The length of the CDR3 is 16 residues. CDR3 sequence: CASSLLAGGGTGELFF. The DNA for the CDR3 is TGTGCCAGCAGTCTTTTAGCGGGAGGGGGGACCGGGGAGCTGTTTTTT.

This clonotype was detected ten times or more. The chain employs TRBV13 and TRBJ1-5, with TRBD1 matching 7 bases. The length of the CDR3 is 14 residues. Germline V gene data show CDR1 as PRHDT and CDR2 as FYEKMQ (reference sequence). V gave up 5 bases and J gave up 3 bases; unmatched junction bases: 4. The CDR3 region is CASSQGTDNQPQHF. The CDR3 region has the DNA TGTGCCAGCAGCCAAGGGACAGACAATCAGCCCCAGCATTTT. The full variable domain, its missing parts supplied by reference TRBV13 and TRBJ1-5, is AAGVIQSPRHLIKEKRETATLKCYPIPRHDTVYWYQQGPGQDPQFLISFYEKMQSDKGSIPDRFSAQQFSDYHSELNMSSLELGDSALYFCASSQGTDNQPQHFGDGTRLSIL.

This clonotype showed up just a few times. The chain is built from TRBV5-1 and TRBJ2-7; 10 nucleotides align to TRBD2. Losses at the gene ends were 0 bases for V and 4 bases for J; bases not matched to a gene: 7. The CDR3 covers 16 residues. Germline CDR1 SGHRS, CDR2 YFSETQ. CDR3 nucleotide sequence: TGCGCCAGCAGCTTGGGCCCTAGCGGGAGTGGGTACGAGCAGTACTTC. This gives the protein CASSLGPSGSGYEQYF.

The gene calls are TRBV2 and TRBJ2-3; D is uncertain. The CDR3 extends over 13 amino acids. The V gene's germline CDR1 is SNHLY and CDR2 FYNNEI. Trimming took off 7 bases at V and 6 bases at J, with 14 bases between the two ends. The CDR3 loop reads CASIIGLSDTQYF. DNA of the CDR3: TGTGCCAGCATTATCGGGCTTTCGGATACGCAGTATTTT.

The genes are TRBV15 and TRBJ2-3; 8 bases are shared with TRBD1. The CDR3 covers 16 residues. The trim removed 5 bases at V and 4 bases at J, leaving 11 bases unmatched. Germline CDR1 is LNHNV and CDR2 is YYDKDF (reference sequence). CDR3 sequence reads: CATSLDRGYSADTQYF. In DNA form, the CDR3 reads TGTGCCACCAGCCTAGACAGGGGTTACTCCGCAGATACGCAGTATTTT.

The rearrangement joins TRBV5-6 to TRBJ1-1; no clear D gene. Trimming removed 1 base from V and 4 bases from J, with 8 bases in between. There are 13 residues in the CDR3. The germline V gene has CDR1 SGHDT and CDR2 YYEEEE. The DNA of the CDR3 is TGTGCCAGCAGCTTGCGTCAGAGCACTGAAGCTTTCTTT. This translates into CASSLRQSTEAFF. The complete variable domain, with remaining parts taken from reference TRBV5-6 and TRBJ1-1, reads DAGVTQSPTHLIKTRGQQVTLRCSPKSGHDTVSWYQQALGQGPQFIFQYYEEEERQRGNFPDRFSGHQFPNYSSELNVNALLLGDSALYLCASSLRQSTEAFFGQGTRLTVV.

This clonotype has at least ten counts. The chain recombines TRBV6-1 with TRBJ1-5, with D maybe TRBD1 (5 bases). The length of the CDR3 is 15 residues. The V end was cut by 5 bases, the J end by 0 bases, with 11 bases between. CDR1 is MNHNS, CDR2 SASEGT, per germline. The CDR3 region has the DNA TGTGCCAGCAGTACGACGGGGGTTAGCAATCAGCCCCAGCATTTT. Translation: CASSTTGVSNQPQHF.

This clonotype was recorded many times. The chain uses TRBV7-6 and TRBJ2-1; TRBD2 matches at 10 bases. The CDR3 runs to 15 residues. Germline V gives CDR1 SGHVS, CDR2 FNYEAQ. The trim removed 6 bases at V and 6 bases at J, leaving 8 bases unmatched. The CDR3 DNA reads as TGTGCCAGCAGACCCACTAGCGGGATAGGCAATGAGCAGTTCTTC. Its protein is CASRPTSGIGNEQFF.

The chain links TRBV5-1 to TRBJ2-7; no definite D call. This CDR3 is built from 16 residues. Trimming pared 4 bases from V and 3 bases from J, leaving 20 bases between. In germline, CDR1 is SGHRS, CDR2 YFSETQ. The CDR3 loop reads CASSPSLGALFYEQYF. The CDR3 DNA is TGCGCCAGCAGCCCGTCTTTAGGAGCCCTTTTCTACGAGCAGTACTTC.

The sample holds a few counts of this clonotype. CDR3 nucleotides: TGCGCCAGCAGCGAGGGGACAGGTATGAATCAGCCCCAGCATTTT. This gives the protein CASSEGTGMNQPQHF. This chain uses TRBV5-1 with TRBJ1-5; 8 bases map to TRBD1. Germline CDR1 and CDR2: SGHRS and YFSETQ. Trimming at V came to 4 bases and at J to 4 bases, leaving 7 bases not matched to a gene. CDR3 length equals 15 residues. The full variable domain, in which reference TRBV5-1 and TRBJ1-5 provide the parts outside the CDR3, is KAGVTQTPRYLIKTRGQQVTLSCSPISGHRSVSWYQQTPGQGLQFLFEYFSETQRNKGNFPGRFSGRQFSNSRSEMNVSTLELGDSALYLCASSEGTGMNQPQHFGDGTRLSIL.

V usage is TRBV11-3 and J usage is TRBJ2-7; TRBD2 is a possible D gene (6 bases). V was trimmed by 2 bases and J by 5 bases, leaving 13 bases between them. The CDR3 is 14 amino acids. Germline V lookup: CDR1 SGHNT, CDR2 YENEEA. The chain's CDR3 is CASSLRGTGNEQYF. The CDR3 region has the DNA TGTGCCAGCAGCTTACGTGGGACTGGAAACGAGCAGTACTTC.

This clonotype was counted ten times or more. This sequence joins TRBV27 and TRBJ2-5, with 8 bases fitting TRBD1. V shed 6 bases and J 5 bases; nucleotides not matched to a gene: 17. The length of the CDR3 is 17 residues. Germline CDR1 MNHEY, CDR2 SMNVEV (reference sequence). CDR3 loop: CASSGQGEGKEKETQYF. The CDR3 nucleotides read TGTGCCAGCAGCGGACAGGGTGAGGGTAAGGAGAAGGAGACCCAGTACTTC.

Many counts were recorded for this clonotype. V usage is TRBV7-9 and J usage is TRBJ1-1, with a tentative D call TRBD1 (6 bases). The germline V gene encodes CDR1 SEHNR and CDR2 FQNEAQ (reference sequence). The CDR3 is 14 residues long. The ends were cut back, 5 bases at V and 1 base at J, with 11 bases in the middle. This CDR3 is CASSLGQSNTEAFF. CDR3 in DNA: TGTGCCAGCAGCCTCGGACAGTCGAACACTGAAGCTTTCTTT.

This chain links TRBV7-2 with TRBJ2-2; TRBD2 agrees at 9 bases. Germline V gives CDR1 SGHTA, CDR2 FQGNSA. This CDR3 has 16 amino acids. V lost 1 base and J lost 3; bases outside the gene matches: 3. CDR3 loop: CASSLGTSEYTGELFF. The CDR3 DNA follows: TGTGCCAGCAGCTTAGGGACTAGCGAGTACACCGGGGAGCTGTTTTTT.

J is TRBJ2-3 and V is TRBV7-2; 13 bases are a match to TRBD2. Germline V gives CDR1 SGHTA, CDR2 FQGNSA. The J segment lost 5 bases and the V segment lost 5 bases, leaving 19 bases of the junction unmatched. There are 20 residues in the CDR3. CDR3 sequence: CASSRGGLAGNRQTRDTQYF. The DNA for the CDR3 is TGTGCCAGCAGCAGGGGGGGACTAGCGGGGAATCGACAGACACGAGATACGCAGTATTTT.

In this sample, this clonotype turned up a few times. The J gene is TRBJ2-7, the V gene TRBV15; D unclear. The length of the CDR3 is 13 residues. Trimming took off 3 bases at V and 4 bases at J, with 10 bases between the two ends. Germline CDR1 reads LNHNV; CDR2 reads YYDKDF (reference sequence). CDR3 sequence reads: CATSRDRSYEQYF. CDR3 in DNA: TGTGCCACCAGCAGGGATAGGTCGTACGAGCAGTACTTC.